This TCR beta chain was captured in a study of shared clonotypes between healthy human individuals. Study-level results: Shared clonotypes: roughly 4.5% naive CD4, roughly 4% naive CD8, less than 2.5% memory CD4, about 0.4% memory CD8.

Notes on this clone: Its antigen is still unknown.

Donors had no recently reported acute infections or vaccinations and were HIV-negative. V lost 6 bases and J lost 7; bases outside the gene matches: 8. Germline V CDR1 and CDR2: MDHEN, SYDVKM. The CDR3 contains 14 residues. How the authors handled the data: Filtering differed, since immunoSEQ gave only junction sequences and no quality scores. Only in-frame clones appear in the TCRdb table, and some are missing; sequencing was by immunoSEQ multiplex PCR. V and J calls and clone size are copied from that table; D and trimming were computed from the DNA. The sample has about 1 million clones; 65% to 80% are singletons.

This clonotype was sampled from a man aged 18 to 29 in good health. The sample was memory CD4+ T cells sorted from blood. Subset given: CD45RA-negative fraction. The chain has TRBV28 and TRBJ1-4; 7 bases agree with TRBD1. CDR3 nucleotides: TGTGCCAGCAGGGAACAGGGGCCCGGTGAAAAACTGTTTTTT. It encodes CASREQGPGEKLFF. Variable domain in full (rest from reference TRBV28 and TRBJ1-4): DVKVTQSSRYLVKRTGEKVFLECVQDMDHENMFWYRQDPGLGLRLIYFSYDVKMKEKGDIPEGYSVSREKKERFSLILESASTNQTSMYLCASREQGPGEKLFFGSGTQLSVL.